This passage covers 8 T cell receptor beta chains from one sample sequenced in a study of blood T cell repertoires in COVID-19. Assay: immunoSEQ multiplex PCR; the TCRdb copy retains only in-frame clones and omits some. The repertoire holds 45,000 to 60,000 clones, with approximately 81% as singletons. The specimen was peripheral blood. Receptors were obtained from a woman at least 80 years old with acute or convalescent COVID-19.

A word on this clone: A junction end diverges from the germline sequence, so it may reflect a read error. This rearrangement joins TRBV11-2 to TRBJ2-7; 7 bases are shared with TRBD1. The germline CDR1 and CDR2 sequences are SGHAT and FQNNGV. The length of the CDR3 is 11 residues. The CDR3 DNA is TGTGCCAGCAGCCAAGGGGTCAGGGGGATCTTC. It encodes CASSQGVRGIF.

CDR3 coding DNA: TGTGCCAGCCTCAAACAGGGACGCACAGATACGCAGTATTTT. Amino acids: CASLKQGRTDTQYF. This chain uses TRBV5-4 with TRBJ2-3, with a weak D call TRBD1 (6 bases). This CDR3 spans 14 amino acids. In germline, CDR1 is SGHNT, CDR2 YYREEE (reference sequence). V was trimmed by 7 bases and J by 1 base, leaving 13 bases between them.

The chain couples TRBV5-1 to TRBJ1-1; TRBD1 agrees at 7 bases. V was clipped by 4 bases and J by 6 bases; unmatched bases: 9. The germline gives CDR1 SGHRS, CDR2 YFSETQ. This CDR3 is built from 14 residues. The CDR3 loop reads CASSGPYRGAEAFF. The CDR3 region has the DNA TGCGCCAGCAGCGGGCCTTACAGGGGCGCTGAAGCTTTCTTT.

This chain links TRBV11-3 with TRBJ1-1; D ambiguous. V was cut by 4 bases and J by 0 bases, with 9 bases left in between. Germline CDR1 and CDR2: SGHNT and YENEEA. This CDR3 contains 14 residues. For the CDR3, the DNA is TGTGCCAGCAGCTCCGCGAGGTTGAACACTGAAGCTTTCTTT. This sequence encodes CASSSARLNTEAFF. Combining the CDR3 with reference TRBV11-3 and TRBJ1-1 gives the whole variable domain EAGVVQSPRYKIIEKKQPVAFWCNPISGHNTLYWYLQNLGQGPELLIRYENEEAVDDSQLPKDRFSAERLKGVDSTLKIQPAELGDSAVYLCASSSARLNTEAFFGQGTRLTVV.

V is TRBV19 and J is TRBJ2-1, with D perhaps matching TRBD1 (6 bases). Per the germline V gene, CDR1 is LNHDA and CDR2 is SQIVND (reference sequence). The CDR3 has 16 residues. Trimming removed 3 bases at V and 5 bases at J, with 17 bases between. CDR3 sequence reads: CASSIRQAGADNEQFF. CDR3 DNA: TGTGCCAGTAGTATCAGACAGGCAGGCGCCGACAATGAGCAGTTCTTC.

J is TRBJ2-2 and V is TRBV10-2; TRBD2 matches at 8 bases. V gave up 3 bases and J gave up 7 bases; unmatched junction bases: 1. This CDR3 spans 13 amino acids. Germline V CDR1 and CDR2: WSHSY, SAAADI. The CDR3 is CASSDAGGGELFF. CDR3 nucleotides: TGCGCCAGCAGTGACGCGGGGGGCGGGGAGCTGTTTTTT.

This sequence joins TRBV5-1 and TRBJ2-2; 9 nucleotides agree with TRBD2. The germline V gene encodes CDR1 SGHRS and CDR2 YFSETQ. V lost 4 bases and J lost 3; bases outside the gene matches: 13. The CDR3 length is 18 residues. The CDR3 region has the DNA TGCGCCAGCAGCCCACTAGGATCTAGCGGGGCCGACACCGGGGAGCTGTTTTTT. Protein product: CASSPLGSSGADTGELFF. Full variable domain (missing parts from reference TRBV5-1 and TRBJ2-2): KAGVTQTPRYLIKTRGQQVTLSCSPISGHRSVSWYQQTPGQGLQFLFEYFSETQRNKGNFPGRFSGRQFSNSRSEMNVSTLELGDSALYLCASSPLGSSGADTGELFFGEGSRLTVL.

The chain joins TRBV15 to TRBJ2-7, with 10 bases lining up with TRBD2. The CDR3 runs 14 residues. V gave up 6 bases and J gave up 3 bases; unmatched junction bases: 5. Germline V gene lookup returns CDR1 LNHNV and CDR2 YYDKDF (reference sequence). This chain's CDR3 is CATSPSSGGYEQYF. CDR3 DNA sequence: TGTGCCACCAGTCCGTCTAGCGGGGGCTACGAGCAGTACTTC. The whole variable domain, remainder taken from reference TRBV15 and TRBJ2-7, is DAMVIQNPRYQVTQFGKPVTLSCSQTLNHNVMYWYQQKSSQAPKLLFHYYDKDFNNEADTPDNFQSRRPNTSFCFLDIRSPGLGDTAMYLCATSPSSGGYEQYFGPGTRLTVT.